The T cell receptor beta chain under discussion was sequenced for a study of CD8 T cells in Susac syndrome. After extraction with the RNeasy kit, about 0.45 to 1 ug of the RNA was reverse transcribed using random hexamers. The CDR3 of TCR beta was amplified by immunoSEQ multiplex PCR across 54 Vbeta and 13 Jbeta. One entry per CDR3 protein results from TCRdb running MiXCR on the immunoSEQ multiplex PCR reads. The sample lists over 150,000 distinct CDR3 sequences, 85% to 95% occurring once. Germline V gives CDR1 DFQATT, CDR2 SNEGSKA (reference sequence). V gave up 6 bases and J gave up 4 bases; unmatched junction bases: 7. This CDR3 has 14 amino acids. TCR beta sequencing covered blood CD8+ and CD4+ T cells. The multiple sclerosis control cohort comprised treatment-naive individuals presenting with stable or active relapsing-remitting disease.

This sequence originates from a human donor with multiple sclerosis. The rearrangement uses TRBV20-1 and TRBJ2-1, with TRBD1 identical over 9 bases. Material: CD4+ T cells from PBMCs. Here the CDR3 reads CSAPGTGLYNEQFF. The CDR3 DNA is TGCAGTGCCCCCGGGACAGGGCTATACAATGAGCAGTTCTTC.